This TCR beta chain stems from a study of T cell repertoires in cytomegalovirus infection. Study information: CMV epitopes that were recently identified and HLA-C-restricted were used alongside well-studied HLA-B-restricted ones. From public TCR beta signatures came an indication of both CMV infection and matching HLA type. General observations from the study: Carriers of CMV plus the relevant HLA were identified by cumulative public TCR beta family frequency. HLA-C-restricted CMV clonotypes gave the most frequent clonotype in two of eight donors.

V dropped 3 bases and J dropped 4 bases, with 15 bases sitting between them. Per the germline V gene, CDR1 is DFQATT and CDR2 is SNEGSKA (reference sequence). The CDR3 is 14 residues long. TCRdb recomputed calls from the reads with MiXCR, one row per CDR3 protein. The sample lists about 78,000 distinct CDR3 sequences, 35% to 45% occurring once. For this clonotype: Its antigen is undetermined.

This clonotype originated in a human donor in good health (CMV status not recorded). Some clones in this sample may be carry-over from other donors' samples. V usage is TRBV20-1 and J usage is TRBJ1-1; no clear D. This material consisted of CD8+ T cells from cultured PBMCs, taken from culture after CMV antigen stimulation. The CDR3 sequence: CSASGSPYSTEAFF. CDR3 sequence (DNA): TGCAGTGCTAGTGGCTCCCCGTACAGCACTGAAGCTTTCTTT.